This T cell receptor beta chain derives from a study of cytomegalovirus exposure and HLA in healthy donors. Study-wide background: Drawn from HLA-typed donors, roughly 87 million unique TCRs were held in an early data release.

Findings and caveats of the study: In an earlier analysis, in some 500 donors, most V segments appeared productive either ~87% or ~30% of the time. Specificity of three CMV-associated chains for CMV antigens was verified in vitro. HLA-A and HLA-B allele assignments for most subjects were reportedly predicted accurately using TCR beta sequences.

As to this clone: Its antigen is not known.

CDR1 is SGHRS and CDR2 is YFSETQ in the germline V gene. The CDR3 loop spans 17 amino acids. J was trimmed by 7 bases and V by 5 bases; bases with no gene match: 12. 13 Jbeta primers and 60 Vbeta primers were used for the PCR. Repertoires were generated with immunoSEQ multiplex PCR, while TCRdb's copy carries only in-frame clones and drops some. The table has 170,000 or so clones, around 80% seen once; the top ten hold 6% to 7.5%. Sequences were obtained from PBMCs. The V and J genes are TRBV5-1 and TRBJ1-6; the match to TRBD1 covers 10 bases. This TCR derives from a man aged 30 to 45 in good health and CMV-seropositive. The CDR3 DNA sequence: TGCGCCAGCAGTACCAAAATCTCGGGACAGGGGAATTCACCCCTCCACTTT. Amino acids: CASSTKISGQGNSPLHF.